A single sample gave rise to the 23 T cell receptor beta chains below, sequenced in a study of human T cells and chemical hapten exposure. The time point is: patch test 2, 6 weeks after DPC sensitization. Treatment reported: therapeutic diphenylcyclopropenone sensitization with weekly scalp DPC. A single record per CDR3 protein comes from TCRdb applying MiXCR to the RACE reads. Of about 82,000 distinct CDR3 sequences in the sample, less than 8.5% were seen once. The sample here was whole blood, taken in connection with sensitization to the hapten diphenylcyclopropenone (DPC). These receptor sequences come from a woman in her 30s with alopecia areata. Some clones in this sample may be carry-over from other donors' samples.

V is TRBV30 and J is TRBJ1-2; D is uncertain. CDR1 GTSNPN and CDR2 SVGIG come from the germline V gene (reference sequence). This CDR3 spans 12 amino acids. V gave up 2 bases and J gave up 4 bases, with 8 bases separating them. The CDR3 nucleotides are TGTGCCTGGAGTCCACTTACCTATGGCTACACCTTC. Translating gives CAWSPLTYGYTF.

This clonotype was seen a few times. The chain recombines TRBV20-1 with TRBJ2-7, with D perhaps matching TRBD2 (6 bases). V gave up 6 bases and J gave up 2 bases, with 14 bases separating them. Germline CDR1 and CDR2: DFQATT and SNEGSKA (reference sequence). The CDR3 is made up of 13 amino acids. The CDR3 protein is CSAGTGSPYEQYF. Written as DNA, the CDR3 is TGCAGTGCAGGGACTGGGAGCCCCTACGAGCAGTACTTC.

This clonotype showed up many times. The genes are TRBV19 and TRBJ2-1; 14 nucleotides align to TRBD2. CDR3 length: 15 amino acids. V lost 7 bases and J lost 8; bases outside the gene matches: 7. Germline-derived CDR1 and CDR2 are LNHDA and SQIVND (reference sequence). DNA of the CDR3: TGTGCCAGTACCCAGACTAGCGGGGGGGCCCATGAGCAGTTCTTC. As protein: CASTQTSGGAHEQFF. Full variable domain (rest looked up from reference TRBV19 and TRBJ2-1): DGGITQSPKYLFRKEGQNVTLSCEQNLNHDAMYWYRQDPGQGLRLIYYSQIVNDFQKGDIAEGYSVSREKKESFPLTVTSAQKNPTAFYLCASTQTSGGAHEQFFGPGTRLTVL.

The rearrangement joins TRBV6-6 to TRBJ1-1; 7 bases are a match to TRBD1. The germline V gene has CDR1 MNHNY and CDR2 SVGAGI (reference sequence). The trim removed 6 bases at V and 3 bases at J, leaving 7 bases unmatched. The CDR3 is 14 amino acids. The CDR3 DNA reads TGTGCCAGCAGGCCACTTACAGGGGACACTGAAGCTTTCTTT. Translating it yields CASRPLTGDTEAFF.

The gene calls are TRBV5-1 and TRBJ2-3, with D possibly matching TRBD2 (6 bases). The CDR3 has 18 residues. V was cut by 3 bases and J by 2 bases, with 22 bases left in between. The V gene's germline CDR1 is SGHRS and CDR2 YFSETQ. As DNA, the CDR3 is TGCGCCAGCAGCTGGGTAACGTTGACTAGTCAAGACACAGATACGCAGTATTTT. It yields the protein CASSWVTLTSQDTDTQYF.

This clonotype was picked up many times. The chain joins TRBV19 to TRBJ2-1, with 7 bases fitting TRBD1. The trim removed 1 base at V and 8 bases at J, leaving 8 bases unmatched. CDR1 is LNHDA, CDR2 SQIVND, per germline (reference sequence). CDR3 length: 15 residues. CDR3 DNA: TGTGCCAGTAGTATAGGACAGGGCCGTTGGGATGAGCAGTTCTTC. It encodes CASSIGQGRWDEQFF.

This chain joins TRBV15 and TRBJ1-4; 7 bases are a match to TRBD1. The CDR3 is 16 amino acids. V lost 3 bases, J lost 6 bases, and 10 bases stayed unmatched. Germline CDR1 and CDR2: LNHNV and YYDKDF (reference sequence). CDR3 protein: CATSSATGRGDEKLFF. CDR3 DNA sequence: TGTGCCACCAGCAGCGCCACTGGCAGGGGGGATGAAAAACTGTTTTTT.

This clonotype has at least ten counts. The V call is TRBV20-1, the J call TRBJ1-2; D is ambiguous. The V end was cut by 8 bases, the J end by 2 bases, with 12 bases between. The germline V gene has CDR1 DFQATT and CDR2 SNEGSKA (reference sequence). The length of the CDR3 is 12 residues. The CDR3 nucleotides read TGCAGTCCCCAGCGAGGGAACTATGGCTACACCTTC. Its protein is CSPQRGNYGYTF.

This clonotype was seen a handful of times. This chain connects TRBV12-3 or TRBV12-4 to TRBJ1-2; 7 bases line up with TRBD1. The CDR3 has 12 amino acids. The V segment lost 6 bases and the J segment 12 bases; nucleotides outside the gene matches: 10. CDR3 in DNA: TGTGCCAGCAGCTTATACAACAGGGGCGACACCTTC. It codes for CASSLYNRGDTF.

In its sample, this clonotype was seen a few times. The chain uses TRBV9 and TRBJ2-3, with TRBD2 matching over 10 bases. V was clipped by 4 bases and J by 6 bases; unmatched bases: 8. Per germline, CDR1 SGDLS and CDR2 YYNGEE. The CDR3 consists of 15 residues. This chain's CDR3 is CASSPSQLAGDTQYF. Here the CDR3 DNA reads TGTGCCAGCAGCCCCTCCCAACTAGCGGGGGATACGCAGTATTTT.

This clonotype showed up just a few times. The V call is TRBV29-1, the J call TRBJ1-1; the match to TRBD1 covers 8 bases. Germline V gene lookup returns CDR1 SQVTM and CDR2 ANQGSEA. The CDR3 totals 14 residues. V lost 2 bases, J lost 4 bases, and 6 bases stayed unmatched. The CDR3 is CSVEPQGGGTEAFF. CDR3 DNA sequence: TGCAGCGTTGAACCACAGGGGGGTGGCACTGAAGCTTTCTTT.

This clonotype was detected ten times or more. V is TRBV12-3 or TRBV12-4 and J is TRBJ1-4; D unclear. V was cut by 6 bases and J by 0 bases, with 5 bases left in between. This CDR3 contains 13 residues. The DNA for the CDR3 is TGTGCCAGCAGAAGAGCAACTAATGAAAAACTGTTTTTT. This gives the protein CASRRATNEKLFF.

The J gene is TRBJ2-6, the V gene TRBV11-2, with 8 bases fitting TRBD1. From germline, CDR1 is SGHAT and CDR2 FQNNGV. CDR3 length: 19 amino acids. J gave up 4 bases and V 5 bases, and 16 bases lay outside the gene matches. CDR3 protein: CASSPIKTGDAPGANVLTF. DNA of the CDR3: TGTGCCAGCAGCCCTATAAAGACAGGGGATGCCCCCGGGGCCAACGTCCTGACTTTC.

This clonotype has ten or more counts. V is TRBV7-2 and J is TRBJ1-1; no definite D call. This CDR3 contains 16 residues. The germline V gene has CDR1 SGHTA and CDR2 FQGNSA. The V and J ends lost 0 bases and 7 bases respectively, with 18 bases between them. The CDR3 DNA follows: TGTGCCAGCAGCTTAGCATCGGGATATAGCGGTGGTGAAGCTTTCTTT. As protein: CASSLASGYSGGEAFF.

Regarding this clonotype: This may be a read error, as it is one base from a much larger clone. The J gene is TRBJ2-2, the V gene TRBV29-1; 11 positions agree with TRBD2. V shed 6 bases, J shed 8 bases, and the junction held 14 bases outside the gene matches. Germline assignment: CDR1 SQVTM and CDR2 ANQGSEA. The CDR3 runs 16 residues. CDR3 sequence (DNA): TGCAGCGTCGCCTCCGAGACTAGCGGGGTTGGTGGGGAGCTGTTTTTT. It specifies CSVASETSGVGGELFF.

This clonotype was detected only a few times. The chain is built from TRBV2 and TRBJ1-5; 10 bases agree with TRBD1. The CDR3 sequence is 14 residues long. Germline CDR1 and CDR2: SNHLY and FYNNEI. The V segment lost 7 bases and the J segment 7 bases; nucleotides outside the gene matches: 7. The CDR3 here is CASTAGTGEQPQHF. The CDR3 DNA reads TGTGCCAGCACCGCCGGGACAGGGGAACAGCCCCAGCATTTT.

This clonotype was observed at least ten times. The genes are TRBV12-3 or TRBV12-4 and TRBJ2-7, with unresolved D. This CDR3 contains 13 residues. Trimming removed 7 bases at V and 3 bases at J, with 13 bases between. Here the CDR3 reads CASTRGRVYEQYF. In DNA, the CDR3 is TGTGCCAGCACGCGCGGACGGGTCTACGAGCAGTACTTC.

The chain is built from TRBV10-3 and TRBJ2-7; D ambiguous. This CDR3 is 11 amino acids long. Germline CDR1 ENHRY, CDR2 SYGVKD. The V end was cut by 4 bases, the J end by 2 bases, with 3 bases between. Here the CDR3 DNA reads TGTGCCATCAGTGGAACCTACGAGCAGTACTTC. Translating it yields CAISGTYEQYF.

This clonotype showed up many times. The rearrangement links TRBV7-6 to TRBJ2-7; D not certain. The CDR3 runs to 14 residues. V was pared by 4 bases and J by 0 bases, with 10 bases between. Germline-derived CDR1 and CDR2 are SGHVS and FNYEAQ. CDR3 in DNA: TGTGCCAGCAGCTCCAGTGAGAGCTCCTACGAGCAGTACTTC. Amino acid sequence: CASSSSESSYEQYF.

The chain links TRBV14 to TRBJ2-3; D call uncertain. The CDR3 extends over 16 amino acids. The germline V gene has CDR1 SGHDN and CDR2 FVKESK. Trimming removed 1 base from V and 4 bases from J, with 15 bases in between. The CDR3 loop reads CASSQARLTTPDTQYF. The DNA of the CDR3 is TGTGCCAGCAGCCAAGCGCGTCTGACAACCCCAGATACGCAGTATTTT.

Turning to this clonotype: Relative to the germline gene, one junction end is altered; a read error may explain this. The V call is TRBV12-3 or TRBV12-4, the J call TRBJ1-2; D is unresolved. The CDR3 contains 14 residues. The CDR3 loop is CASSEMTPLYGYNF. The CDR3 DNA sequence: TGTGCCAGCAGTGAAATGACACCTCTCTATGGCTACAACTTC.

V is TRBV3-1 and J is TRBJ2-7; no clear D gene. Between the trimmed V and J ends, which lost 1 base and 7 bases, there was a span of 8 bases. This CDR3 has 12 amino acids. Germline V gene sequence: CDR1 LGHDT, CDR2 YNNKEL (reference sequence). Written as DNA, the CDR3 is TGTGCCAGCAGCCAAGTTATGAGGGAGCAGTACTTC. Translating gives CASSQVMREQYF.

V is TRBV30 and J is TRBJ2-7; D is uncertain. The CDR3 totals 12 residues. Germline CDR1 reads GTSNPN; CDR2 reads SVGIG (reference sequence). V was shortened by 1 base and J by 2 bases, with 6 bases between the two germline ends. The CDR3 reads CAWSESAYEQYF. Here the CDR3 DNA reads TGTGCCTGGAGTGAATCGGCCTACGAGCAGTACTTC.